This T cell receptor beta chain was captured in a study of blood T cell repertoires in COVID-19. Study summary: Samples representing acute and convalescent COVID-19 were sourced from the United States, Italy and Spain. PBMCs, B-cell-depleted T cells, or T cells provided the cDNA or gDNA that made up the material.

This CDR3 is 16 amino acids long. CDR1 is MNHEY, CDR2 SVGAGI, per germline. Trimming at V came to 0 bases and at J to 1 base, leaving 6 bases not matched to a gene. Study processing details: Amplification from reference gene primers served as the basis for estimated nucleated cell counts. TCRdb keeps only in-frame clones here, not all; method: immunoSEQ multiplex PCR. The V and J calls and clone size were taken over from that table, and D and trimming were inferred from the DNA. Seen here are over 90,000 clones, roughly four fifths observed once, and the top ten hold 6% to 7.5%. Material: peripheral blood. This receptor was taken from a man in his fifties or sixties with active or convalescent COVID-19. This sequence joins TRBV6-5 and TRBJ2-7, with TRBD2 identical over 7 bases. CDR3 protein: CASSYSSGTWSYEQYV. Written as DNA, the CDR3 is TGTGCCAGCAGTTACTCGAGCGGGACCTGGTCCTACGAGCAGTACGTC.